Below, 30 T cell receptor beta chains from the same sample are listed, as sequenced in a study of blood T cell repertoires in COVID-19. This table comes from immunoSEQ multiplex PCR, and its TCRdb copy is limited to in-frame clones, with some not included. The data hold hundreds of thousands of clones, with about 88% observed a single time. Sequencing used PBMCs or T cells enriched from blood (not recorded which). These receptors came from a woman in her forties or fifties who had recovered from COVID-19.

This rearrangement joins TRBV27 to TRBJ1-5; 7 positions agree with TRBD1. CDR3 size: 15 residues. V shed 5 bases, J shed 3 bases, and the junction held 7 bases outside the gene matches. The V gene's germline CDR1 is MNHEY and CDR2 SMNVEV (reference sequence). CDR3 coding DNA: TGTGCCAGCAGTAAAAGGGACAGCTACAATCAGCCCCAGCATTTT. Encoded protein: CASSKRDSYNQPQHF.

The rearrangement uses TRBV7-9 and TRBJ2-7; 8 bases match TRBD2. J lost 1 base, V lost 1 base, and 3 bases had no gene match. The CDR3 extends over 15 amino acids. Germline loops: CDR1 SEHNR, CDR2 FQNEAQ (reference sequence). This CDR3 is CASSLGLASSYEQYF. CDR3 sequence (DNA): TGTGCCAGCAGCTTAGGACTAGCGAGTTCCTACGAGCAGTACTTC.

The rearrangement links TRBV18 to TRBJ1-4, with D perhaps matching TRBD1 (5 bases). V was trimmed by 3 bases and J by 8 bases, leaving 19 bases between them. The CDR3 is made up of 16 amino acids. In germline, CDR1 is KGHSH, CDR2 LQKENI. In DNA form, the CDR3 reads TGTGCCAGCTCACCGTCGAGTGGGGCAAGTGGGGAAAAACTGTTTTTT. This encodes CASSPSSGASGEKLFF.

The V and J genes are TRBV15 and TRBJ1-1, with D perhaps matching TRBD1 (5 bases). The germline V gene encodes CDR1 LNHNV and CDR2 YYDKDF (reference sequence). The germline V and J ends were trimmed by 3 bases and 1 base, with 12 bases remaining between them. The CDR3 totals 15 residues. The CDR3 DNA is TGTGCCACCAGCAGGGGGGGGGAATCGAACACTGAAGCTTTCTTT. Translation gives CATSRGGESNTEAFF.

This sequence joins TRBV28 and TRBJ1-5; D unclear. This CDR3 region has 14 residues. Deletions cut 6 bases from V and 4 bases from J, with 13 bases between. Germline CDR1 is MDHEN and CDR2 is SYDVKM. The CDR3 coding sequence is TGTGCCAGCAGGATCGTGGGCCGTAATCAGCCCCAGCATTTT. This sequence encodes CASRIVGRNQPQHF.

The rearrangement joins TRBV7-2 to TRBJ2-1; possibly TRBD2 for D (5 bases). V was trimmed by 0 bases and J by 0 bases, leaving 12 bases between them. Germline CDR1 and CDR2: SGHTA and FQGNSA. This CDR3 has 17 residues. The CDR3 DNA reads TGTGCCAGCAGCTTAGCATGGCGGGCGAACTCCTACAATGAGCAGTTCTTC. Its protein is CASSLAWRANSYNEQFF.

The chain employs TRBV20-1 and TRBJ2-1; TRBD2 matches at 11 bases. V was clipped by 3 bases and J by 7 bases; unmatched bases: 8. This CDR3 is 15 amino acids long. The germline CDR1 and CDR2 sequences are DFQATT and SNEGSKA (reference sequence). For the CDR3, the DNA is TGCAGTGCTAGTCAGTCTAGCGGGAGGCTTAATGAGCAGTTCTTC. It is translated as CSASQSSGRLNEQFF.

V is TRBV30 and J is TRBJ1-6, with TRBD1 as a possible D gene (6 bases). The CDR3 sequence is 15 residues long. The V gene's germline CDR1 is GTSNPN and CDR2 SVGIG (reference sequence). Trimming shortened V by 7 bases and J by 2 bases, and 15 bases separated the two germline ends. The CDR3 is CASTQDSTYNSPLHF. CDR3 in DNA: TGTGCCTCGACTCAGGACAGTACCTATAATTCACCCCTCCACTTT.

The rearrangement joins TRBV5-6 to TRBJ1-1; TRBD1 agrees at 7 bases. V shed 4 bases and J 5 bases; nucleotides not matched to a gene: 11. The CDR3 has 15 amino acids. CDR1 SGHDT and CDR2 YYEEEE come from the germline V gene. The CDR3 coding sequence is TGTGCCAGCAGCAATCCGTGGCAGGGGGAAACTGAAGCTTTCTTT. Its translation: CASSNPWQGETEAFF. The complete variable domain, with remaining parts taken from reference TRBV5-6 and TRBJ1-1, reads DAGVTQSPTHLIKTRGQQVTLRCSPKSGHDTVSWYQQALGQGPQFIFQYYEEEERQRGNFPDRFSGHQFPNYSSELNVNALLLGDSALYLCASSNPWQGETEAFFGQGTRLTVV.

J is TRBJ1-6 and V is TRBV14; D call uncertain. This CDR3 comprises 14 residues. V was pared by 0 bases and J by 7 bases, with 7 bases between. Germline V gene data show CDR1 as SGHDN and CDR2 as FVKESK. In DNA form, the CDR3 reads TGTGCCAGCAGCCAAGAAGTGCGGAATTCACCCCTCCACTTT. It yields the protein CASSQEVRNSPLHF.

For the CDR3, the DNA is TGTGCCAGCAGCTCTTCGGGGGACTCCTACAATGAGCAGTTCTTC. Its translation: CASSSSGDSYNEQFF. The chain has TRBV7-3 and TRBJ2-1, with a weak D call TRBD2 (6 bases). The CDR3 is made up of 15 amino acids. V shed 4 bases and J shed 0 bases, with 10 bases lying between them. Germline V gives CDR1 SGHTA, CDR2 FQGTGA.

V gene TRBV7-9 combines with J gene TRBJ1-2; D is unclear. The germline V and J ends were trimmed by 0 bases and 5 bases, with 7 bases remaining between them. This CDR3 has 13 residues. Germline V gives CDR1 SEHNR, CDR2 FQNEAQ (reference sequence). The CDR3 here is CASSLAGPYGYTF. The DNA for the CDR3 is TGTGCCAGCAGCTTAGCTGGCCCTTATGGCTACACCTTC.

This chain joins TRBV11-2 and TRBJ1-2; TRBD1 aligns across 12 bases. The CDR3 is made up of 14 amino acids. Per the germline V gene, CDR1 is SGHAT and CDR2 is FQNNGV. After removal of 5 bases from V and 8 bases from J, the junction contained 6 bases not matched to a gene. CDR3 residues: CASSIRDRGQGYTF. The CDR3 DNA is TGTGCCAGCAGCATCCGGGACAGGGGGCAAGGCTACACCTTC.

The chain recombines TRBV28 with TRBJ2-7; TRBD1 aligns across 8 bases. Germline assignment: CDR1 MDHEN and CDR2 SYDVKM. J was trimmed by 0 bases and V by 2 bases; bases with no gene match: 9. There are 17 residues in the CDR3. The CDR3 bases are TGTGCCAGCAGTTTAAATAAGTTGGGACAGGTCTCCTACGAGCAGTACTTC. Translating it yields CASSLNKLGQVSYEQYF.

The rearrangement links TRBV7-9 to TRBJ1-4, with unresolved D. Germline assignment: CDR1 SEHNR and CDR2 FQNEAQ (reference sequence). V gave up 0 bases and J gave up 0 bases, with 8 bases separating them. The CDR3 runs to 16 residues. CDR3 residues: CASSLARVATNEKLFF. CDR3 nucleotides: TGTGCCAGCAGCTTAGCGCGCGTTGCAACTAATGAAAAACTGTTTTTT.

This sequence joins TRBV7-2 and TRBJ2-7; no clear D. The CDR3 is made up of 14 amino acids. V was pared by 4 bases and J by 1 base, with 11 bases between. Germline CDR1 is SGHTA and CDR2 is FQGNSA. CDR3 in amino acids: CASSSTRISYEQYF. As DNA, the CDR3 is TGTGCCAGCAGCTCGACGCGGATATCCTACGAGCAGTACTTC.

The chain links TRBV7-2 to TRBJ1-5, with D possibly matching TRBD1 (5 bases). V was shortened by 6 bases and J by 2 bases, with 11 bases between the two germline ends. Germline CDR1 reads SGHTA; CDR2 reads FQGNSA. The CDR3 contains 14 residues. This CDR3 is CASREGAGNQPQHF. CDR3 nucleotides: TGTGCCAGCAGAGAAGGGGCGGGCAATCAGCCCCAGCATTTT.

This clone was found once. The chain carries TRBV2 and TRBJ1-5, with TRBD1 matching 7 bases. Per the germline V gene, CDR1 is SNHLY and CDR2 is FYNNEI. This CDR3 has 14 amino acids. V lost 4 bases to trimming and J lost 3 bases; unmatched junction nucleotides: 3. CDR3 protein: CASSVGQDNQPQHF. Here the CDR3 DNA reads TGTGCCAGCAGTGTAGGACAGGACAATCAGCCCCAGCATTTT.

The table lists this clone with a count of one. The J gene is TRBJ1-4, the V gene TRBV18; 8 bases fit TRBD1. The CDR3 is 15 amino acids. Germline V gene sequence: CDR1 KGHSH, CDR2 LQKENI. J was trimmed by 14 bases and V by 3 bases; bases with no gene match: 14. Here the CDR3 reads CASSPAGTGRMGLFF. The CDR3 nucleotides are TGTGCCAGCTCACCGGCCGGGACAGGCCGAATGGGGCTGTTTTTT. Full variable domain (rest looked up from reference TRBV18 and TRBJ1-4): NAGVMQNPRHLVRRRGQEARLRCSPMKGHSHVYWYRQLPEEGLKFMVYLQKENIIDESGMPKERFSAEFPKEGPSILRIQQVVRGDSAAYFCASSPAGTGRMGLFFGSGTQLSVL.

CDR3 amino acids: CASSRDGGRTGELFF. In DNA form, the CDR3 reads TGTGCCAGCAGCAGGGACGGAGGGCGGACCGGGGAGCTGTTTTTT. The chain uses TRBV4-2 and TRBJ2-2, with D perhaps matching TRBD2 (6 bases). Germline V gives CDR1 LGHNA, CDR2 YNFKEQ. The V end was cut by 5 bases, the J end by 5 bases, with 15 bases between. The CDR3 consists of 15 residues.

This chain joins TRBV19 and TRBJ1-2; D is perhaps TRBD1 (6 bases). The CDR3 loop spans 14 amino acids. Germline loops: CDR1 LNHDA, CDR2 SQIVND (reference sequence). Trimming removed 0 bases from V and 7 bases from J, with 12 bases in between. The CDR3 loop is CASSIDRGASGYTF. The CDR3 DNA is TGTGCCAGTAGTATAGATCGGGGGGCAAGTGGCTACACCTTC.

Note on this clone: In the same sample, other DNA sequences code for this CDR3. The chain combines TRBV29-1 with TRBJ1-1; 10 bases are a match to TRBD1. Germline V gives CDR1 SQVTM, CDR2 ANQGSEA. The ends lost 1 base at V and 3 bases at J; junction bases unmatched: 2. The CDR3 length is 14 residues. CDR3 loop: CSVEVGQGHTEAFF. The DNA for the CDR3 is TGCAGCGTTGAAGTGGGACAGGGGCACACTGAAGCTTTCTTT.

J is TRBJ1-2 and V is TRBV7-8; D not resolved. V shed 5 bases and J shed 3 bases, with 7 bases lying between them. Germline assignment: CDR1 SGHVS and CDR2 FQNEAQ. The CDR3 runs 12 residues. The CDR3 DNA sequence: TGTGCCAGCAGCCAAAACTACTATGGCTACACCTTC. Protein product: CASSQNYYGYTF.

The V call is TRBV20-1, the J call TRBJ1-2; a possible D gene is TRBD1 (6 bases). In germline, CDR1 is DFQATT, CDR2 SNEGSKA (reference sequence). This CDR3 region has 13 residues. Trimming removed 3 bases at V and 4 bases at J, with 12 bases between. The CDR3 is CSASQGLGYGYTF. The CDR3 DNA reads as TGCAGTGCTAGTCAGGGGCTCGGCTATGGCTACACCTTC.

V gene TRBV28 combines with J gene TRBJ1-2; TRBD1 aligns across 7 bases. Per germline, CDR1 MDHEN and CDR2 SYDVKM. Trimming removed 5 bases from V and 4 bases from J; junction bases left unmatched: 7. The CDR3 runs to 14 residues. CDR3 residues: CASSPGRGLYGYTF. The CDR3 DNA is TGTGCCAGCAGTCCCGGGAGGGGGCTCTATGGCTACACCTTC.

V gene TRBV9 combines with J gene TRBJ2-2; no definite D call. This CDR3 spans 14 amino acids. CDR1 and CDR2 (germline): SGDLS, YYNGEE. V was clipped by 4 bases and J by 5 bases, with 12 bases between them. CDR3 in amino acids: CASSLDSSTGELFF. In DNA, the CDR3 is TGTGCCAGCAGCCTCGACTCGAGTACCGGGGAGCTGTTTTTT.

The V call is TRBV19, the J call TRBJ2-5, with TRBD1 identical over 9 bases. From germline, CDR1 is LNHDA and CDR2 SQIVND (reference sequence). The CDR3 totals 14 residues. Trimming cost V 6 bases and J 5 bases; bases outside gene matches: 7. Written as DNA, the CDR3 is TGTGCCAGTAGACGGACAGGGGTGGAGGAGACCCAGTACTTC. It codes for CASRRTGVEETQYF.

V and J are TRBV30 and TRBJ1-1, with a weak D call TRBD1 (6 bases). Germline loops: CDR1 GTSNPN, CDR2 SVGIG (reference sequence). V dropped 0 bases and J dropped 5 bases, with 10 bases sitting between them. CDR3 length: 13 amino acids. The CDR3 sequence is CAWSVLQGTEAFF. DNA for the CDR3: TGTGCCTGGAGTGTACTTCAGGGGACTGAAGCTTTCTTT.

The chain joins TRBV24-1 to TRBJ2-5, with 10 nucleotides matching TRBD1. Germline-derived CDR1 and CDR2 are KGHDR and SFDVKD. The CDR3 totals 15 residues. V trimming: 4 bases; J trimming: 5 bases; junction bases outside the gene matches: 6. CDR3 in amino acids: CATSEPGQGTETQYF. As DNA, the CDR3 is TGTGCCACCAGTGAACCGGGACAGGGGACGGAGACCCAGTACTTC.

Concerning this clone itself: This sample also contains other DNA sequences that code for the same CDR3. The chain carries TRBV6-5 and TRBJ1-3; D is perhaps TRBD1 (5 bases). The CDR3 contains 12 residues. Germline V gene lookup returns CDR1 MNHEY and CDR2 SVGAGI. Trimming shortened V by 8 bases and J by 4 bases, and 9 bases separated the two germline ends. CDR3: CASGGGGNTIYF. The CDR3 region has the DNA TGTGCCAGCGGGGGAGGGGGAAACACCATATATTTT.